The source of this T cell receptor beta chain is a study of CD8 T cells in ankylosing spondylitis. This clonotype occurred a few times. The CDR3 has 13 amino acids. CDR1 DFQATT and CDR2 SNEGSKA come from the germline V gene (reference sequence). Trimming pared 5 bases from V and 0 bases from J, leaving 7 bases between. A single record per CDR3 protein comes from TCRdb applying MiXCR to the 5' RACE reads. The data contain approximately 200,000 distinct CDR3 sequences, 9.5% to 15% of them singletons. The chain recombines TRBV20-1 with TRBJ2-2, with D unclear. Sequenced: blood, either unsorted or a sorted T cell fraction (not recorded which). The receptor was isolated from a male donor with ankylosing spondylitis or in good health (not recorded which). DNA for the CDR3: TGCAGTGCTTCTAAATCGAACACCGGGGAGCTGTTTTTT. This encodes CSASKSNTGELFF.